Listed below are T cell receptor beta chains from one sample, sequenced in a study of blood T cell repertoires in COVID-19. The method was immunoSEQ multiplex PCR; TCRdb's version includes in-frame clones alone and lacks a portion of them. Here the sample spans tens of thousands of clones, roughly 90% being singletons. The sample was peripheral blood. These receptors originate from a woman older than 75 with acute or convalescent COVID-19. The CDR3 runs from the conserved cysteine through the conserved F or W. A D gene is named only where the DNA matches it firmly. Size is omitted from some rows. Given values are once, few, many or a class for expanded clones.

J | D | V | size | DNA | CDR3
TRBJ1-5 | - | TRBV19 | - | TGTGCCAGTAGTCCCAATAGCAATCAGCCCCAGCATTTT | CASSPNSNQPQHF
TRBJ2-1 | - | TRBV27 | - | TGTGCCAGCAGTTTTTTACAGCAGAACAATGAGCAGTTCTTC | CASSFLQQNNEQFF
TRBJ1-6 | - | TRBV7-2 | - | TGTGCCAGCAGCTTAGGGGGAGGGGAGAGTTCACCCCTCCACTTT | CASSLGGGESSPLHF
TRBJ2-2 | - | TRBV28 | - | TGTGCCAGCAGTTCTAGCGGGGAGCTGTTTTTT | CASSSSGELFF
TRBJ1-1 | - | TRBV28 | - | TGTGCCAGCAGTTTATGGGGCAGGGGAGAAGCTTTCTTT | CASSLWGRGEAFF
TRBJ2-5 | - | TRBV24-1 | few | TGTGCCACCAGTGATCAAGCCCCGGGAGCCCGAGAGACCCAGTACTTC | CATSDQAPGARETQYF
TRBJ1-1 | TRBD1 | TRBV7-2 | - | TGTGCCAGCAGTCGGACAGGGAACACTGAAGCTTTCTTT | CASSRTGNTEAFF
TRBJ1-5 | - | TRBV24-1 | - | TGTGCCACCGCCCCGGCACAGGGCATAAATCAGCCCCAGCATTTT | CATAPAQGINQPQHF
TRBJ1-4 | TRBD1 | TRBV7-9 | - | TGTGCCAGCAGCTCTCCGGGTGCTATTTGGGACAGGCTGTTTTTT | CASSSPGAIWDRLFF
TRBJ2-7 | TRBD2 | TRBV27 | - | TGTGCCAGCAGTGGTAGCGGGGGGTACGAGCAGTACTTC | CASSGSGGYEQYF
TRBJ2-7 | TRBD1 | TRBV6-2/TRBV6-3 | - | TGTGCCAGCAGTTACTACAACAGGGGCCCTCTATACGAGCAGTACTTC | CASSYYNRGPLYEQYF
TRBJ2-1 | - | TRBV19 | - | TGTGCCAGTAGGATCGTCTGGGCGACCCAAAGGAATGAGCAGTTCTTC | CASRIVWATQRNEQFF
TRBJ1-2 | TRBD1 | TRBV5-6 | few | TGTGCCAGCAGCCCGACAGGGGTGCTTAACTATGGCTACACCTTC | CASSPTGVLNYGYTF
TRBJ1-1 | TRBD1 | TRBV9 | - | TGTGCCAGCAGCGTCCTACAGGGGACGAACACTGAAGCTTTCTTT | CASSVLQGTNTEAFF
TRBJ1-3 | - | TRBV7-2 | - | TGTGCCAGCAGCTCTAGAGGGGCGGGGGGAAACACCATATATTTT | CASSSRGAGGNTIYF
TRBJ2-7 | TRBD2 | TRBV6-6 | - | TGTGCCAGCAGGTCTCTGGGAGGGTGGTACGAGCAGTACTTC | CASRSLGGWYEQYF
TRBJ2-7 | TRBD1 | TRBV18 | - | TGTGCCAGCTCACCAGGACAGGTCTACGAGCAGTACTTC | CASSPGQVYEQYF
TRBJ2-3 | TRBD1 | TRBV2 | - | TGTGCCAGGTCCCCACAGGGGGCGAAAGATACGCAGTATTTT | CARSPQGAKDTQYF
TRBJ1-5 | TRBD1 | TRBV19 | - | TGTGCCAGTAGTCCGGGACAGGGGTCGAGTCAGCCCCAGCATTTT | CASSPGQGSSQPQHF
TRBJ2-1 | - | TRBV6-5 | - | TGTGCCAGCAGTTACTCGATGTGGGAGGGGGACAATGAGCAGTTCTTC | CASSYSMWEGDNEQFF
TRBJ1-2 | - | TRBV2 | - | TGTGCCAGCGCCCGGGGGGGCTACACCTTC | CASARGGYTF
TRBJ2-1 | TRBD2 | TRBV6-2/TRBV6-3 | - | TGTGCCAGCAGCCGGGGACTAGCGGGGGGGAACTCCTACAATGAGCAGTTCTTC | CASSRGLAGGNSYNEQFF